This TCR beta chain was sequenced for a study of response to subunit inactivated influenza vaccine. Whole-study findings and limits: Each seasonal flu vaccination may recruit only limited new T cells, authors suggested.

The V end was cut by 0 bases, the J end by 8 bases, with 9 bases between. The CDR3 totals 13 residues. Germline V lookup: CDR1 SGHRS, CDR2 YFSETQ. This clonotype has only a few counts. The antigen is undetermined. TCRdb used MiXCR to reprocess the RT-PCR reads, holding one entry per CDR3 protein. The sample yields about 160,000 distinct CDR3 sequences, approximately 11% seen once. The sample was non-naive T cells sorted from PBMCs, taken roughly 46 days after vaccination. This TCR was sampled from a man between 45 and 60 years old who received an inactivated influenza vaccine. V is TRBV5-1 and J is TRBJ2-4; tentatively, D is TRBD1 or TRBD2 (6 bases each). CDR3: CASSLGGADIQYF. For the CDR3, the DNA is TGCGCCAGCAGCTTGGGGGGGGCGGACATTCAGTACTTC.